This T cell receptor (beta chain) was found in a study of siplizumab effects on memory and regulatory T cells. Study conclusions and caveats: Suppressive capability of dividing Tregs from siplizumab cultures went unverified. It seemed that naive T cells were more diverse than memory cells and were major contributors to the alloresponse. Alloreactive clones mapping to unstimulated subsets formed only a minor fraction.

Remarks on this clone: The antigen is unknown.

CDR3 length: 14 residues. The germline CDR1 and CDR2 sequences are MNHEY and SVGAGI. V lost 8 bases, J lost 4 bases, and 17 bases lay in between. The table came from immunoSEQ multiplex PCR; TCRdb's copy has only in-frame clones and leaves some out. The table lists fewer than 130,000 clones, 80% to 95% of them singletons, with 1% to 1.5% in the top ten. The sequence was collected from a human donor in good health. The V and J genes are TRBV6-5 and TRBJ1-1; D gene unclear. The sequenced material came from CD4+ T cells sorted from blood. CDR3: CASRTKGSRTEAFF. In DNA form, the CDR3 reads TGTGCCAGCCGGACGAAAGGTTCACGCACTGAAGCTTTCTTT.